This T cell receptor (beta chain) was recorded in a study of cytomegalovirus exposure and HLA in healthy donors. Study conclusions and caveats: Cytomegalovirus-associated TCR beta chains were listed, numbering under 200. A later analysis, which compared TCR beta chains of equal frequency, found the HLA-associated ones more clonally expanded.

PCR used 60 Vbeta primers and 13 Jbeta primers. Profiled with immunoSEQ multiplex PCR; TCRdb holds only in-frame clones, not every one. The sample includes approximately 150,000 clones, over 80% of them seen just once. The CDR3 is made up of 15 amino acids. Looked up from germline, CDR1 is MNHNS and CDR2 is SASEGT. V was trimmed by 2 bases and J by 4 bases, leaving 14 bases between them. On this clone: What it binds is not known.

This sequence originates from a human donor in good health. This sequence joins TRBV6-1 and TRBJ1-1; D gene unclear. The source material was PBMCs. DNA for the CDR3: TGTGCCAGCAGTGAAAACGGTGGACTGGGCACTGAAGCTTTCTTT. This sequence encodes CASSENGGLGTEAFF.